A selection of T cell receptor beta chains follows, all from one sample in a study of regulatory T cells in long-lasting Graves disease. TCRdb fed the multiplex PCR reads into MiXCR, producing one record per CDR3 protein. The sample has about 500,000 distinct CDR3 sequences, around 16% seen once; the top ten hold more than 9%. The sample also formed part of further work on T cells in Graves' hyperthyroidism and ophthalmopathy.

The sample consisted of peripheral blood mononuclear cells (PBMCs), taken at new diagnosis, from a patient treated with antithyroid drugs. The source is a man in his forties with Graves disease. CDR3s include the opening cysteine and the closing phenylalanine or tryptophan. The D gene is left open where the match is weak. The listing skips clone size in some rows; elsewhere it reads once, few, many or a size class.

CASSSSDRGLAGELFF TGTGCCAGCAGTTCCTCTGACAGGGGGCTTGCCGGGGAGCTGTTTTTT TRBD1 TRBV6-5 . TRBJ2-2
CSVALFGRDPYEQYF TGCAGCGTGGCCTTGTTCGGGCGCGACCCCTACGAGCAGTACTTC . TRBV29-1 . TRBJ2-7
CASSLSRTGGVGELFF TGTGCCAGCAGTTTATCGAGAACAGGGGGGGTCGGGGAGCTGTTTTTT . TRBV27 few TRBJ2-2
CSALLRGGPYNEQFF TGCAGTGCTCTCCTCCGTGGGGGACCCTACAATGAGCAGTTCTTC . TRBV20-1 many TRBJ2-1
CSARRGTGGYEQYF TGCAGTGCTAGAAGGGGGACAGGGGGCTACGAGCAGTACTTC TRBD1 TRBV20-1 many TRBJ2-7
CASSLLRAPPYEQYF TGTGCCAGCAGCTTACTCCGGGCCCCCCCCTACGAGCAGTACTTC . TRBV7-9 many TRBJ2-7
CASRTRDRGVLHEKLFF TGTGCCAGCAGAACCCGGGACAGGGGGGTGTTACATGAAAAACTGTTTTTT TRBD1 TRBV27 many TRBJ1-4
CATSDIQGAETQYF TGTGCCACCAGTGATATTCAAGGTGCAGAGACCCAGTACTTC . TRBV24-1 many TRBJ2-5
CATSDTGQGRNTQYF TGTGCCACCAGTGACACGGGACAGGGCAGAAATACGCAGTATTTT TRBD1 TRBV2 . TRBJ2-3
CASSPGTSGSYEQFF TGCGCCAGCAGCCCGGGGACTAGCGGGAGCTATGAGCAGTTCTTC TRBD2 TRBV5-1 many TRBJ2-1
CASSLMSGAAGELFF TGTGCCAGCAGCTTGATGTCAGGGGCTGCCGGGGAGCTGTTTTTT . TRBV5-8 few TRBJ2-2
CSAREGSLNYGYTF TGCAGTGCTAGAGAGGGCAGTTTGAACTATGGCTACACCTTC . TRBV20-1 many TRBJ1-2
CASTTAKLAKNIQYF TGTGCCAGCACGACAGCAAAACTAGCCAAAAACATTCAGTACTTC . TRBV28 many TRBJ2-4
CSVEGRTDTQYF TGCAGCGTTGAGGGACGTACAGATACGCAGTATTTT . TRBV29-1 few TRBJ2-3
CASSRTGGRETQYF TGTGCCAGCAGCCGGACAGGGGGAAGAGAGACCCAGTACTTC TRBD1 TRBV6-2/TRBV6-3 many TRBJ2-5
CASSLEGTSGRSSGANVLTF TGTGCCAGCAGCCTGGAGGGGACTAGCGGGAGGTCATCTGGGGCCAACGTCCTGACTTTC TRBD2 TRBV7-2 . TRBJ2-6
CASSYSKGRRTGELFF TGTGCCAGCAGTTACTCAAAGGGCCGTCGCACCGGGGAGCTGTTTTTT . TRBV6-5 . TRBJ2-2
CASSPRLAGDGGELFF TGTGCCAGCAGCCCTCGACTAGCGGGAGATGGCGGGGAGCTGTTTTTT TRBD2 TRBV11-2 many TRBJ2-2
CASIGGGQETQYF TGCGCCAGCATCGGAGGGGGCCAAGAGACCCAGTACTTC . TRBV10-2 few TRBJ2-5
CASSYSLHQGVTEAFF TGTGCCAGCAGTTACTCTTTACATCAAGGGGTCACTGAAGCTTTCTTT . TRBV6-5 many TRBJ1-1
CASSQAGGAGTEAFF TGCGCCAGCAGCCAAGCAGGGGGCGCGGGCACTGAAGCTTTCTTT TRBD1 TRBV4-1 few TRBJ1-1
CASSDSLEYNEQFF TGTGCCAGCAGCGATTCACTAGAGTACAATGAGCAGTTCTTC . TRBV25-1 . TRBJ2-1
CASSKGGGRNQPQHF TGTGCCAGCAGTAAAGGGGGGGGGCGAAATCAGCCCCAGCATTTT . TRBV28 many TRBJ1-5
CSASSQETQYF TGCAGTGCTAGCTCACAAGAGACCCAGTACTTC . TRBV20-1 many TRBJ2-5
CASSFGQGFQPQHF TGTGCCAGCAGTTTTGGCCAGGGATTTCAGCCCCAGCATTTT . TRBV12-3/TRBV12-4 few TRBJ1-5
CSVESRAFGTEAFF TGCAGCGTTGAATCCCGGGCGTTCGGCACTGAAGCTTTCTTT . TRBV29-1 . TRBJ1-1
CASSLVGTQPQETQYF TGCGCCAGCAGCTTGGTGGGGACACAACCACAAGAGACCCAGTACTTC . TRBV5-1 many TRBJ2-5
CASSQRQWDISYEQYF TGTGCCAGCAGCCAGAGGCAGTGGGATATCTCCTACGAGCAGTACTTC . TRBV3-1 . TRBJ2-7
CSARDVPYTEAFF TGCAGTGCTAGAGATGTCCCGTACACTGAAGCTTTCTTT . TRBV20-1 many TRBJ1-1
CAWSVPVGVWFSPLHF TGTGCCTGGAGTGTACCGGTGGGTGTCTGGTTTTCACCCCTCCACTTT . TRBV30 . TRBJ1-6
CASSLAPMADTQYF TGTGCCAGCAGCTTAGCCCCGATGGCAGATACGCAGTATTTT . TRBV11-2 many TRBJ2-3
CANGPPRYEAFF TGTGCCAACGGCCCTCCCCGGTATGAAGCTTTCTTT . TRBV6-1 few TRBJ1-1
CASSFPRAGGHRRSYNEQFF TGTGCCAGCAGCTTCCCGAGAGCGGGGGGACACCGCCGGTCCTACAATGAGCAGTTCTTC TRBD2 TRBV7-2 many TRBJ2-1
CSADITEAFF TGCAGTGCTGACATAACTGAAGCTTTCTTT . TRBV20-1 many TRBJ1-1
CATSDKTGDTGANVLTF TGTGCCACCAGTGATAAGACCGGGGATACGGGGGCCAACGTCCTGACTTTC . TRBV24-1 few TRBJ2-6
CASSGQGAIYEQYF TGTGCCAGCAGCGGACAGGGGGCTATCTACGAGCAGTACTTC TRBD1 TRBV7-9 few TRBJ2-7
CSARTSGSETDTQYF TGCAGCGCGAGGACTAGCGGGAGTGAGACAGATACGCAGTATTTT TRBD2 TRBV29-1 . TRBJ2-3
CASSEVRGVGNEQFF TGTGCCAGCAGTGAAGTCCGGGGCGTGGGCAATGAGCAGTTCTTC . TRBV2 many TRBJ2-1
CATSDLPLGQGTDTQYF TGTGCCACCAGTGATTTGCCCCTAGGACAGGGCACAGATACGCAGTATTTT TRBD1 TRBV24-1 many TRBJ2-3
CSVGLWEGNYEQYF TGCAGCGTTGGTTTATGGGAGGGAAACTACGAGCAGTACTTC TRBD2 TRBV29-1 . TRBJ2-7
CSVGGSEQFF TGCAGCGTAGGGGGTTCGGAGCAGTTCTTC . TRBV29-1 many TRBJ2-1
CASSEWGLAGYRVYEQYF TGTGCCAGCAGTGAATGGGGACTAGCGGGTTACAGGGTCTACGAGCAGTACTTC TRBD2 TRBV2 . TRBJ2-7
CASSQGRGPDTIYF TGCGCCAGCAGCCAGGGCAGGGGTCCTGACACCATATATTTT . TRBV4-1 . TRBJ1-3
CASSLGLGGGTEAFF TGTGCCAGCAGCTTAGGGTTGGGGGGTGGAACTGAAGCTTTCTTT . TRBV7-3 . TRBJ1-1
CASSTRGQGRFDEQFF TGTGCCAGCAGTACCCGGGGACAGGGGCGATTCGATGAGCAGTTCTTC TRBD1 TRBV6-1 . TRBJ2-1
CASSTRLAGGLDTQYF TGTGCCAGCAGTACCCGACTAGCGGGAGGCCTAGATACGCAGTATTTT TRBD2 TRBV28 many TRBJ2-3
CASSQRLKDTQYF TGTGCCAGCAGCCAACGACTCAAAGATACGCAGTATTTT . TRBV14 many TRBJ2-3
CASSPGTVEQYF TGTGCCAGCAGTCCCGGGACAGTCGAGCAGTACTTC TRBD1 TRBV28 . TRBJ2-7
CASSPPAADTQYF TGTGCCAGCTCACCACCCGCCGCAGATACGCAGTATTTT . TRBV18 many TRBJ2-3
CASSDRQGAVYEQYF TGTGCCAGCAGTGACAGACAGGGGGCAGTCTACGAGCAGTACTTC TRBD1 TRBV25-1 . TRBJ2-7
CASIQSGAGAYEQYF TGTGCCAGCATCCAGTCGGGAGCGGGAGCCTACGAGCAGTACTTC TRBD2 TRBV14 . TRBJ2-7
CASSPRTTSTDTQYF TGCGCCAGCAGCCCAAGGACGACTAGCACAGATACGCAGTATTTT . TRBV5-1 few TRBJ2-3